The 9 T cell receptor beta chains reported below all come from one sample, sequenced in a study of vaccination effects on CD4 cells after COVID-19. Sequencing was performed with immunoSEQ multiplex PCR; in TCRdb, only in-frame clones are kept and a portion is missing. This repertoire shows 77,000 or so clones, 78% found once; its top ten account for 10% to 13%. ViraFEST expansion of antigen-specific CD4+ T cells with viral peptide pools preceded sequencing. An approximately ten-day culture period preceded the isolation of CD4+ T cells. All vaccine recipients tested negative for nucleocapsid antibodies and had never contracted SARS-CoV-2 infection. No antigen is known for these receptors. This specimen was CD4+ T cells from PBMCs cultured with SARS-CoV-2 spike peptides, taken before COVID-19 vaccination. The receptors come from a human donor who received a COVID-19 vaccine.

Here the CDR3 DNA reads TGTGCCAGCAGTTACACAGGGTATAGCAATCAGCCCCAGCATTTT. Residues: CASSYTGYSNQPQHF. This chain uses TRBV6-6 with TRBJ1-5, with D possibly being TRBD1 (6 bases). The CDR3 sequence is 15 residues long. Trimming stripped 2 bases from V and 0 bases from J, with 8 bases between. Germline values: CDR1 MNHNY, CDR2 SVGAGI (reference sequence).

J is TRBJ2-4 and V is TRBV4-1; no definite D call. The CDR3 runs to 11 residues. V lost 2 bases and J lost 11, with 7 bases in between. Germline V gives CDR1 MGHRA, CDR2 YSYEKL. CDR3 protein: CASSQSQVQYF. CDR3 in DNA: TGCGCCAGCAGCCAATCCCAGGTTCAGTACTTC.

This clone was seen a handful of times. The chain employs TRBV7-7 and TRBJ1-5, with D hard to call. The CDR3 is made up of 13 amino acids. The V gene lost 1 base and the J gene lost 6 bases, with 7 bases spanning the gap. Germline CDR1 SSHAT, CDR2 FNYEAQ (reference sequence). The CDR3 spells CASSLDRFQPQHF. In nucleotides, the CDR3 is TGTGCCAGCAGCTTAGACAGATTTCAGCCCCAGCATTTT. The whole variable domain, filled in from reference TRBV7-7 and TRBJ1-5, reads GAGVSQSPRYKVTKRGQDVTLRCDPISSHATLYWYQQALGQGPEFLTYFNYEAQPDKSGLPSDRFSAERPEGSISTLTIQRTEQRDSAMYRCASSLDRFQPQHFGDGTRLSIL.

The V call is TRBV6-5, the J call TRBJ2-1; 8 bases are a match to TRBD2. There are 13 residues in the CDR3. J was trimmed by 0 bases and V by 10 bases; bases with no gene match: 2. Germline CDR1 reads MNHEY; CDR2 reads SVGAGI. The CDR3 bases are TGTGCCATGGCGGGGGGCTCCTACAATGAGCAGTTCTTC. Protein: CAMAGGSYNEQFF.

This clone has just one count. The chain links TRBV3-1 (or the pseudogene TRBV3-2) to TRBJ2-2, with D hard to call. CDR3 length: 13 amino acids. Between the trimmed V and J ends, which lost 11 bases and 0 bases, there was a span of 10 bases. From germline, CDR1 is LGHDT and CDR2 YNNKEL (reference sequence). In nucleotides, the CDR3 is TGTGCCGCGCGGACGGCGAACACCGGGGAGCTGTTTTTT. This codes for CAARTANTGELFF.

With regard to this clone: This sample includes further DNA sequences coding for the same CDR3. The chain uses TRBV5-1 and TRBJ2-3; D is unclear. The CDR3 consists of 13 residues. Germline loops: CDR1 SGHRS, CDR2 YFSETQ. V was shortened by 0 bases and J by 0 bases, with 2 bases between the two germline ends. CDR3 region: CASSLGSTDTQYF. DNA of the CDR3: TGCGCCAGCAGCTTGGGCAGCACAGATACGCAGTATTTT.

This clone occurred once. The rearrangement joins TRBV6-6 to TRBJ2-6, with D perhaps matching TRBD1 (6 bases). This CDR3 spans 16 amino acids. Germline CDR1 and CDR2: MNHNY and SVGAGI (reference sequence). Trimming stripped 6 bases from V and 4 bases from J, with 16 bases between. The CDR3 protein is CASRVYPGTGANVLTF. CDR3 nucleotides: TGTGCCAGCAGGGTCTATCCCGGGACAGGGGCCAACGTCCTGACTTTC.

The V and J genes are TRBV9 and TRBJ2-3; no clear D. V dropped 0 bases and J dropped 0 bases, with 8 bases sitting between them. From germline, CDR1 is SGDLS and CDR2 YYNGEE. The CDR3 is 15 amino acids. The CDR3: CASSVDLPSTDTQYF. The CDR3 DNA is TGTGCCAGCAGCGTAGATCTTCCTAGCACAGATACGCAGTATTTT. The entire variable domain, with the rest obtained from reference TRBV9 and TRBJ2-3, is as follows: DSGVTQTPKHLITATGQRVTLRCSPRSGDLSVYWYQQSLDQGLQFLIQYYNGEERAKGNILERFSAQQFPDLHSELNLSSLELGDSALYFCASSVDLPSTDTQYFGPGTRLTVL.

This clone occurred once. The rearrangement joins TRBV5-1 to TRBJ2-1; a weak D match, TRBD1 (6 bases). The germline CDR1 and CDR2 sequences are SGHRS and YFSETQ. The CDR3 contains 14 residues. V was shortened by 6 bases and J by 6 bases, with 16 bases between the two germline ends. The CDR3: CASIQGPPGNEQFF. The CDR3 bases are TGCGCCAGCATACAGGGCCCCCCCGGCAATGAGCAGTTCTTC.